The table lists the clone carrying this TCR beta chain with many counts. Its antigen is still unknown. This sample is part of a study of metastatic and nonmetastatic thyroid tumors. As for the study in general: From malignant and benign thyroid patients, repertoires in blood and in tumor or nodule tissue were compared. Study results and limitations: The reported finding was significantly higher TCR beta diversity in malignant thyroid tumors relative to benign nodules, in blood and tumor.

Germline-derived CDR1 and CDR2 are SGHKS and YYEKEE (reference sequence). The V segment lost 3 bases and the J segment 4 bases; nucleotides outside the gene matches: 5. The CDR3 extends over 14 amino acids. Every patient underwent thyroid surgery untreated. Study processing details: It was from CDR3 differences across clinicopathological groups that a distant-metastasis classifier for papillary thyroid cancer was built. TCRdb used MiXCR to call clones anew from the PCR reads. These V and J calls rely on TCRdb rather than the paper's analysis. This sample has tens of thousands of clones, with about 26% found just once.

V is TRBV5-5 and J is TRBJ2-7, with TRBD2 matching 9 bases. This clonotype originated in a female donor with papillary thyroid cancer or a benign thyroid nodule (not recorded which). Some clones in this sample may be carry-over from other donors' samples. Material: blood. CDR3 region: CASSSSGTFYEQYF. CDR3 nucleotide sequence: TGTGCCAGCAGCTCTAGCGGGACTTTTTACGAGCAGTACTTC.